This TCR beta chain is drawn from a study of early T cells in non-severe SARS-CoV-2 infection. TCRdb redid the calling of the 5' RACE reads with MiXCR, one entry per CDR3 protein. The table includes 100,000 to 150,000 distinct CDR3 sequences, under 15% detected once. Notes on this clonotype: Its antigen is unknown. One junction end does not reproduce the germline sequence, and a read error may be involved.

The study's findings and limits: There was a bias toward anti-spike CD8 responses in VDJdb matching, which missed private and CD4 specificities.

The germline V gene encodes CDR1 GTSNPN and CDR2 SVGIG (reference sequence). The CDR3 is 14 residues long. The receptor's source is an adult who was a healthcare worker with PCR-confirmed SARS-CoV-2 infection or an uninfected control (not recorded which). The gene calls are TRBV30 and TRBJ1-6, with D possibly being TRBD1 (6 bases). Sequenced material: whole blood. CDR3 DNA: TGTGCCTGGAGCCCCGGACAGATAAATTCACCCTTCCACTTT. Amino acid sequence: CAWSPGQINSPFHF.